The T cell receptor (beta chain) under discussion was sequenced for a study of B cell selection in AIRE deficiency. V lost 1 base to trimming and J lost 6 bases; unmatched junction nucleotides: 5. The CDR3 totals 16 residues. Germline V lookup: CDR1 SGHTA, CDR2 FQGNSA. CD4+CD127+ cells were sorted as the conventional CD4 T cells. Study-wide results and caveats: About 31% of healthy-shared Treg TCRbeta sequences appeared in patient Tconv cells. Of around 3,700 shared Treg TCRbeta sequences, around 31% were healthy-donor-only and about 9.6% patient-only.

This clone was observed a single time. Its cognate antigen is unknown. In the authors' methods: Conventional T cell pools: roughly 110,000 distinct patient, fewer than 150,000 donor TCRbeta sequences. Profiling relied on immunoSEQ multiplex PCR, and the TCRdb table lists in-frame clones only, not all of them. Clonal size and the V and J genes are those of that table, whereas D and trimming came from the DNA. The sample has roughly 24,000 clones; roughly 96% are singletons. Source material: CD4+CD127+ conventional T cells sorted from PBMCs. The chain is built from TRBV7-2 and TRBJ1-5, with 11 bases lining up with TRBD1. This TCR derives from a human donor in good health. The CDR3 is CASSLDGQGALQPQHF. The DNA for the CDR3 is TGTGCCAGCAGCTTAGACGGACAGGGGGCTCTTCAGCCCCAGCATTTT.